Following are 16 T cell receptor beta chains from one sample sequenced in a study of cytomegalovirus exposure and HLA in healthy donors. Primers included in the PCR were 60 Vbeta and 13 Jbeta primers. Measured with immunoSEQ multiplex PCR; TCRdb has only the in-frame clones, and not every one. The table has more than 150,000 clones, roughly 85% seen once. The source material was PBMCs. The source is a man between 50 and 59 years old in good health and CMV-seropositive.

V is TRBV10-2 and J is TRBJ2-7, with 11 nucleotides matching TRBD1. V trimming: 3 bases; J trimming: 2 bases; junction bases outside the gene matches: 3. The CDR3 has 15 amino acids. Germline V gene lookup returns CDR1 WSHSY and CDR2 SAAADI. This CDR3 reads CASSEPGQGAYEQYF. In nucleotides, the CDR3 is TGCGCCAGCAGTGAACCGGGACAGGGGGCCTACGAGCAGTACTTC.

The chain's CDR3 is CASSLRETSYEQYV. CDR3 nucleotides: TGTGCCAGCAGTTTGCGGGAGACCTCCTACGAGCAGTACGTC. The chain has TRBV27 and TRBJ2-7, with TRBD2 matching over 7 bases. This CDR3 is built from 14 residues. With V trimmed by 3 bases and J by 0 bases, 2 bases remained unmatched. CDR1 is MNHEY, CDR2 SMNVEV, per germline (reference sequence).

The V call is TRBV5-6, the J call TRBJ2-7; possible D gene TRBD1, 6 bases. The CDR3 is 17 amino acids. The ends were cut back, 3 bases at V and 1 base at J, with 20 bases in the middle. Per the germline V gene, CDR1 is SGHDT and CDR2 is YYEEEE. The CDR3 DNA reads TGTGCCAGCAGCTCACGTACAGGGTTCCCCCCTTCCTACGAGCAGTACGTC. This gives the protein CASSSRTGFPPSYEQYV.

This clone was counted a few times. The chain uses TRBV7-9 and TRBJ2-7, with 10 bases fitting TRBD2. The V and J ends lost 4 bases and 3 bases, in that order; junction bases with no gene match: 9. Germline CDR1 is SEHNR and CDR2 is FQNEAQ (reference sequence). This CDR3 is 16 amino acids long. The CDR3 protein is CASSSGASGGFYEQYF. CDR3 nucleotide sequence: TGTGCCAGCAGCTCTGGGGCTAGCGGGGGATTCTACGAGCAGTACTTC. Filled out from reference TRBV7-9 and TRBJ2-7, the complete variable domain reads DTGVSQNPRHKITKRGQNVTFRCDPISEHNRLYWYRQTLGQGPEFLTYFQNEAQLEKSRLLSDRFSAERPKGSFSTLEIQRTEQGDSAMYLCASSSGASGGFYEQYFGPGTRLTVT.

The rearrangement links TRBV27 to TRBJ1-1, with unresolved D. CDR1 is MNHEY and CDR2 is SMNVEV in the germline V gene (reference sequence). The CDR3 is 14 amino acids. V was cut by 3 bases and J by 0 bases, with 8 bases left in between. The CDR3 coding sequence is TGTGCCAGCAGTTTGGGCATCGTGAACACTGAAGCTTTCTTT. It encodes CASSLGIVNTEAFF.

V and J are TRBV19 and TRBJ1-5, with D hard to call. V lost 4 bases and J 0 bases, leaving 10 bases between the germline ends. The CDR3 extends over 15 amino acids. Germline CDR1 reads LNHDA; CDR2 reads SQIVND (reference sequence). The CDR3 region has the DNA TGTGCCAGTAGTACGTCCCAGATTAGCAATCAGCCCCAGCATTTT. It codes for CASSTSQISNQPQHF.

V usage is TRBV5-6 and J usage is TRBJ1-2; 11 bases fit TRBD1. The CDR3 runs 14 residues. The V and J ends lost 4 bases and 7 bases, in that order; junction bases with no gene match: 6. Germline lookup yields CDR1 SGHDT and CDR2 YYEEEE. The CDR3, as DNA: TGTGCCAGCAGCGCCGGGACAGGGGGTGGTGGCTACACCTTC. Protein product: CASSAGTGGGGYTF.

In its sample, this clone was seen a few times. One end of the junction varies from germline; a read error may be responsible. CDR3 sequence: CASSSTPGQGIF. The CDR3 coding sequence is TGTGCCAGCAGCTCGACACCGGGACAGGGGATCTTT. The J gene is TRBJ1-1, the V gene TRBV11-2; 10 positions match TRBD1. Looked up from germline, CDR1 is SGHAT and CDR2 is FQNNGV. The CDR3 spans 12 residues.

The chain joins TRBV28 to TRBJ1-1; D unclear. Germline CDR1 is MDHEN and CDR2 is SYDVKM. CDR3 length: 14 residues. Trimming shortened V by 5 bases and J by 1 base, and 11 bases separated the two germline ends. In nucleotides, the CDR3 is TGTGCCAGCAGTCCCCCTTACTCGAACACTGAAGCTTTCTTT. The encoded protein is CASSPPYSNTEAFF.

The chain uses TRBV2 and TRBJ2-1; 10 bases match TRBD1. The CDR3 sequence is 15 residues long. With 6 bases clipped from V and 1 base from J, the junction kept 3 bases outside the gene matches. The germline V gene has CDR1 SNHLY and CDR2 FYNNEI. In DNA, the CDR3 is TGTGCCAGCAGCGGGGACAGGGGATCCTACAATGAGCAGTTCTTC. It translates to CASSGDRGSYNEQFF.

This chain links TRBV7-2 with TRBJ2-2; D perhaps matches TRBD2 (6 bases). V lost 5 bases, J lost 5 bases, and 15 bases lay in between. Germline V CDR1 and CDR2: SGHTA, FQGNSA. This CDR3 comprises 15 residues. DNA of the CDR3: TGTGCCAGCAGCCAGACCTCTCGGGGGACCGGGGAGCTGTTTTTT. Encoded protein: CASSQTSRGTGELFF.

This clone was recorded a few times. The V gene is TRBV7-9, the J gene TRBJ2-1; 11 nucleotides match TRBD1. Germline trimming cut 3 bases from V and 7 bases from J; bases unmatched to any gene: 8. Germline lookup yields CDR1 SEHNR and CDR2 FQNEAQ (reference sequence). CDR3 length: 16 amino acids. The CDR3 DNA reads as TGTGCCAGCAGCTTCCTCGGACAGGGGGCGCGGAATGAGCAGTTCTTC. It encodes CASSFLGQGARNEQFF.

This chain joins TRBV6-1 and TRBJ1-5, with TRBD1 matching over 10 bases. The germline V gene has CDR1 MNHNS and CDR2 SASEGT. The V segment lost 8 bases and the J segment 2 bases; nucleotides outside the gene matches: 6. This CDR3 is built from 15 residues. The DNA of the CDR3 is TGTGCCAGCGGGACAGGGGATTTGGGCAATCAGCCCCAGCATTTT. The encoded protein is CASGTGDLGNQPQHF.

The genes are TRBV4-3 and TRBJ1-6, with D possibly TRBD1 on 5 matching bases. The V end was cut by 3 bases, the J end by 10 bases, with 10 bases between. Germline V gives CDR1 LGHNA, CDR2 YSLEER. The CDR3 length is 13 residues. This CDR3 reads CASSQGRNSPLHF. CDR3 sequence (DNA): TGCGCCAGCAGCCAGGGGCGGAACTCACCCCTCCACTTT.

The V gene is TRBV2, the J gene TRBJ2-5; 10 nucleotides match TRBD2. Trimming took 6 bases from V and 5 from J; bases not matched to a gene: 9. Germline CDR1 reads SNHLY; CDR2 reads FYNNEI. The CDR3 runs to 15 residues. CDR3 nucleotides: TGTGCCAGCAGCGCAGCGGGGGGGCCTTTGGAGACCCAGTACTTC. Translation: CASSAAGGPLETQYF.

The CDR3 here is CAISEAGAGNNEQFF. The CDR3 region has the DNA TGTGCCATCAGTGAGGCCGGTGCGGGAAACAATGAGCAGTTCTTC. The V gene is TRBV10-3, the J gene TRBJ2-1, with D maybe TRBD2 (6 bases). Germline V lookup: CDR1 ENHRY, CDR2 SYGVKD. The V end lost 2 bases, the J end lost 5 bases, and 13 bases lay between the germline ends. The CDR3 totals 15 residues.